Each of the 21 T cell receptor beta chains below was sequenced from the same sample in a study of regulatory T cells in long-lasting Graves disease. In building TCR beta libraries, iRepertoire HTBI primers were used together with Arm-PCR of CDR3 regions. TCRdb redid the calling of the multiplex PCR reads with MiXCR, one entry per CDR3 protein. The sample includes 500,000 or so distinct CDR3 sequences, 12% to 15% seen only once; the top ten take roughly 15%. Time point reported: newly diagnosed GD, antithyroid drugs for less than 3 months. The TCR library was prepared using RNA isolated from PBMCs. This sample also appeared in a second study, on T cells in Graves' hyperthyroidism and ophthalmopathy.

Specimen: peripheral blood mononuclear cells (PBMCs), collected at new diagnosis, from a patient treated with antithyroid drugs. These receptors all come from a woman between 50 and 59 years old with Graves disease.

This chain uses TRBV19 with TRBJ1-5, with 8 bases identical to TRBD1. The CDR3 has 16 residues. Germline-derived CDR1 and CDR2 are LNHDA and SQIVND (reference sequence). The junction had 9 bases not matched to a gene; V was cut back by 6 bases and J by 2 bases. The CDR3 bases are TGTGCCAGTAGCTTGACAGGGGAGTATGGCAATCAGCCCCAGCATTTT. It encodes CASSLTGEYGNQPQHF.

This clonotype was recorded at least ten times. V is TRBV2 and J is TRBJ2-5, with D uncertain. The germline V gene encodes CDR1 SNHLY and CDR2 FYNNEI. Trimming took off 8 bases at V and 7 bases at J, with 17 bases between the two ends. The CDR3 is made up of 13 amino acids. CDR3 nucleotides: TGTGCCAGCGGCTTTCCCGATCGACTGACCCAGTACTTC. Translation: CASGFPDRLTQYF.

This clonotype was recorded at least ten times. The V call is TRBV6-9, the J call TRBJ2-5; D is unresolved. CDR3 length: 12 residues. Germline CDR1 reads MNHGY; CDR2 reads SVAAGI. The ends were cut back, 3 bases at V and 5 bases at J, with 7 bases in the middle. Written as DNA, the CDR3 is TGTGCCAGCAGTTACATGGTCGAGACCCAGTACTTC. Translating gives CASSYMVETQYF.

This clonotype has ten or more counts. The J gene is TRBJ2-3, the V gene TRBV10-3; tentatively, D is TRBD1 (6 bases). The CDR3 has 13 amino acids. The germline V and J ends were trimmed by 8 bases and 2 bases, with 11 bases remaining between them. CDR1 ENHRY and CDR2 SYGVKD come from the germline V gene. CDR3 protein: CAIGRDNTDTQYF. The CDR3 DNA sequence: TGTGCCATCGGTAGGGACAACACAGATACGCAGTATTTT.

This clonotype has only a few counts. The CDR3, as DNA: TGTGCCAGCAGCCAATACAGAGACACCGGGGAGCTGTTTTTT. Protein product: CASSQYRDTGELFF. V usage is TRBV6-1 and J usage is TRBJ2-2; D not certain. Germline V gives CDR1 MNHNS, CDR2 SASEGT. The length of the CDR3 is 14 residues. V dropped 6 bases and J dropped 3 bases, with 11 bases sitting between them.

This clonotype appeared many times. The V and J genes are TRBV29-1 and TRBJ2-1, with 7 bases lining up with TRBD1. Germline values: CDR1 SQVTM, CDR2 ANQGSEA. CDR3 length: 13 residues. J lost 7 bases, V lost 6 bases, and 9 bases had no gene match. CDR3 nucleotides: TGCAGCGTGAGACAGGGTCAGTGGAATGAGCAGTTCTTC. This codes for CSVRQGQWNEQFF.

The chain links TRBV18 to TRBJ2-1; 7 bases are shared with TRBD2. This CDR3 is 14 amino acids long. CDR1 is KGHSH, CDR2 LQKENI, per germline. Losses at the gene ends were 2 bases for V and 6 bases for J; bases not matched to a gene: 4. The CDR3 region is CASSPAAGVNEQFF. The DNA of the CDR3 is TGTGCCAGCTCACCAGCGGCGGGAGTCAATGAGCAGTTCTTC.

This clonotype came up many times. V is TRBV6-2 or TRBV6-3 and J is TRBJ2-7; 13 nucleotides align to TRBD2. Unmatched junction bases numbered 11, after V lost 2 bases and J lost 4 bases. CDR1 and CDR2 (germline): MNHEY, SVGEGT. The CDR3 runs 18 residues. The DNA for the CDR3 is TGTGCCAGCAGTTACCCACTAGCGGGAGGGCCGGGAAGATACGAGCAGTACTTC. Translation gives CASSYPLAGGPGRYEQYF.

In its sample, this clonotype was seen many times. The chain carries TRBV11-2 and TRBJ1-5, with 9 bases lining up with TRBD1. Looked up from germline, CDR1 is SGHAT and CDR2 is FQNNGV. V gave up 5 bases and J gave up 4 bases; unmatched junction bases: 9. The CDR3 contains 16 residues. The CDR3: CASSNAGTGPNQPQHF. The CDR3 nucleotides are TGTGCCAGCAGCAACGCCGGGACAGGGCCAAATCAGCCCCAGCATTTT.

In this sample, this clonotype turned up once. Because the CDR3 is missing its conserved closing phenylalanine or tryptophan, this is likely a read error. The V and J genes are TRBV28 and TRBJ2-5; D may be TRBD2 (7 bases). The CDR3 runs to 16 residues. Germline CDR1 and CDR2: MDHEN and SYDVKM. V was pared by 5 bases and J by 5 bases, with 21 bases between. CDR3: CASSGGGRPPGETQYS. CDR3 DNA sequence: TGTGCCAGCAGTGGGGGGGGCCGGCCTCCCGGGGAGACCCAGTACTCC.

The chain joins TRBV2 to TRBJ1-1; no firm D call. The V gene lost 7 bases and the J gene lost 8 bases, with 11 bases spanning the gap. The CDR3 loop spans 11 amino acids. Germline CDR1 SNHLY, CDR2 FYNNEI. CDR3 sequence (DNA): TGTGCCAGCATGGGCACCCGGGAAGCTTTCTTT. It yields the protein CASMGTREAFF.

This clonotype was observed many times. The CDR3 bases are TGTGCCAGCAGTTCGAGGACTATGGCGGGAGTTTTGGATGAGCAGTTCTTC. It specifies CASSSRTMAGVLDEQFF. The chain carries TRBV6-5 and TRBJ2-1; 7 bases line up with TRBD2. Germline V CDR1 and CDR2: MNHEY, SVGAGI. The CDR3 consists of 17 residues. V shed 4 bases, J shed 8 bases, and the junction held 17 bases outside the gene matches.

This clonotype has at least ten counts. The CDR3 sequence is CSARDEKGDRAGEQYF. The CDR3 nucleotides are TGCAGTGCTAGAGATGAGAAGGGGGACAGGGCGGGCGAGCAGTACTTC. The V call is TRBV20-1, the J call TRBJ2-7, with TRBD1 identical over 9 bases. The CDR3 runs to 16 residues. Germline V CDR1 and CDR2: DFQATT, SNEGSKA (reference sequence). Trimming cost V 0 bases and J 6 bases; bases outside gene matches: 12.

This sequence joins TRBV3-1 and TRBJ1-1; tentatively, D is TRBD1 (5 bases). Trimming removed 2 bases at V and 10 bases at J, with 20 bases between. This CDR3 contains 15 residues. The germline CDR1 and CDR2 sequences are LGHDT and YNNKEL (reference sequence). The CDR3 coding sequence is TGTGCCAGCAGCCAAATTCCACGACAGAGAACTCTAGCTTTCTTT. Its translation: CASSQIPRQRTLAFF.

This clonotype has at least ten counts. V gene TRBV18 combines with J gene TRBJ2-3; no definite D call. The CDR3 runs to 15 residues. With 2 bases removed from V and 2 bases from J, the gap between germline ends came to 11 bases. CDR1 KGHSH and CDR2 LQKENI come from the germline V gene. CDR3 sequence (DNA): TGTGCCAGCTCACCAGGCGACACGTACACAGATACGCAGTATTTT. It translates to CASSPGDTYTDTQYF.

This clonotype has a handful of counts. The gene calls are TRBV9 and TRBJ2-2; 11 bases agree with TRBD2. Germline CDR1 reads SGDLS; CDR2 reads YYNGEE. The CDR3 extends over 16 amino acids. Unmatched junction bases numbered 9, after V lost 5 bases and J lost 6 bases. The CDR3 DNA sequence: TGTGCCAGCAGGAAGCCGGGACTAGCGGCGGCCGGGGAGCTGTTTTTT. It encodes CASRKPGLAAAGELFF. The entire variable domain, with the rest obtained from reference TRBV9 and TRBJ2-2, is as follows: DSGVTQTPKHLITATGQRVTLRCSPRSGDLSVYWYQQSLDQGLQFLIQYYNGEERAKGNILERFSAQQFPDLHSELNLSSLELGDSALYFCASRKPGLAAAGELFFGEGSRLTVL.

For this clonotype: A read error may account for a junction end that differs from germline. The chain employs TRBV5-6 and TRBJ2-7, with D perhaps matching TRBD1 (5 bases). CDR3 length: 16 amino acids. CDR1 and CDR2 (germline): SGHDT, YYEEEE. CDR3 nucleotide sequence: TGCGCCAGCAGCTTGGAAAGGACACCTAACTCCTACGAGCAGTACTTC. Protein: CASSLERTPNSYEQYF.

Note on this clonotype: This sequence may be a read error, since a much larger clone differs from it by one base. The V gene is TRBV5-5, the J gene TRBJ1-1; D is uncertain. The germline V gene has CDR1 SGHKS and CDR2 YYEKEE (reference sequence). This CDR3 has 13 residues. This CDR3 is CPSRSLTNTEAFF. The CDR3 DNA follows: TGTCCCAGCCGTAGCCTCACGAACACTGAAGCTTTCTTT.

This clonotype appeared many times. This chain links TRBV28 with TRBJ1-6, with TRBD1 identical over 9 bases. CDR1 is MDHEN, CDR2 SYDVKM, per germline. The CDR3 is made up of 14 amino acids. V dropped 6 bases and J dropped 7; count of bases not matched to a gene: 4. CDR3 sequence reads: CASSLGQGNSPLHF. The CDR3 DNA reads as TGTGCCAGCAGCTTAGGACAGGGGAATTCACCCCTCCACTTT. Full variable domain (missing parts from reference TRBV28 and TRBJ1-6): DVKVTQSSRYLVKRTGEKVFLECVQDMDHENMFWYRQDPGLGLRLIYFSYDVKMKEKGDIPEGYSVSREKKERFSLILESASTNQTSMYLCASSLGQGNSPLHFGNGTRLTVT.

Notes on this clonotype: The junction and the germline gene differ at one end; a read error may be behind it. J is TRBJ2-2 and V is TRBV24-1, with D uncertain. The length of the CDR3 is 14 residues. Per the germline V gene, CDR1 is KGHDR and CDR2 is SFDVKD. The chain's CDR3 is CATREKSNAGELFF. DNA for the CDR3: TGTGCCACCAGGGAGAAATCGAACGCCGGGGAGCTGTTTTTT.

As concerns this clonotype: With only one base between it and a far larger clone, this is likely a read error. Since the CDR3 does not end with the conserved phenylalanine or tryptophan, this likely comes from a read error. The chain carries TRBV6-2 or TRBV6-3 and TRBJ1-5; 7 nucleotides line up with TRBD1. CDR1 is MNHEY and CDR2 is SVGEGT in the germline V gene. The CDR3 runs 15 residues. V was clipped by 6 bases and J by 0 bases; unmatched bases: 5. The CDR3 spells CASRRGPYSNQPQHS. As DNA, the CDR3 is TGTGCCAGCAGGAGGGGGCCATATAGCAATCAGCCCCAGCATTCT.